Below, 20 T cell receptor beta chains from the same sample are listed, as sequenced in a study of OX40 agonist ivuxolimab in advanced cancers. The repertoire was sequenced with immunoSEQ multiplex PCR; TCRdb's copy has only in-frame clones and lacks some. Of about 17,000 clones listed, around 80% are singletons. Sequencing was performed on CD4+ or CD8+ T cells sorted from blood, taken in a trial of the OX40 agonist ivuxolimab. All receptors derive from an adult with an advanced solid tumor such as melanoma, head and neck, liver or kidney cancer.

The chain recombines TRBV11-2 with TRBJ1-1; D is uncertain. The V gene's germline CDR1 is SGHAT and CDR2 FQNNGV. With 5 bases removed from V and 7 bases from J, the gap between germline ends came to 8 bases. The CDR3 consists of 11 residues. CDR3 DNA sequence: TGTGCCAGCAGCCTCGGGTTTGAAGCTTTCTTT. This encodes CASSLGFEAFF.

The rearrangement uses TRBV5-1 and TRBJ1-1; D is perhaps TRBD1 (6 bases). The germline V gene encodes CDR1 SGHRS and CDR2 YFSETQ. The length of the CDR3 is 15 residues. V was cut by 1 base and J by 5 bases, with 15 bases left in between. The CDR3 protein is CASSLKTGAMTEAFF. Written as DNA, the CDR3 is TGCGCCAGCAGCTTGAAAACGGGGGCGATGACTGAAGCTTTCTTT.

For this clone: Distinct nucleotide sequences in the sample also encode this CDR3. This chain connects TRBV19 to TRBJ2-7, with D perhaps matching TRBD1 (5 bases). This CDR3 spans 14 amino acids. CDR1 is LNHDA, CDR2 SQIVND, per germline (reference sequence). Trimming cost V 3 bases and J 4 bases, with 13 bases left between them. The CDR3 region has the DNA TGTGCCAGTAGTATCACGGGCCAGGGTTACGAGCAGTACTTC. It codes for CASSITGQGYEQYF.

The chain couples TRBV10-1 to TRBJ2-1; maybe TRBD1 (5 bases). The CDR3 consists of 14 residues. The germline CDR1 and CDR2 sequences are WNHNN and SYGVQD (reference sequence). V dropped 0 bases and J dropped 4 bases, with 7 bases sitting between them. CDR3 region: CASSESGHYNEQFF. The CDR3 region has the DNA TGCGCCAGCAGTGAGTCGGGGCATTACAATGAGCAGTTCTTC.

The V and J genes are TRBV7-9 and TRBJ1-6, with 11 positions matching TRBD1. The CDR3 runs 16 residues. Trimming cost V 5 bases and J 8 bases; bases outside gene matches: 8. Germline CDR1 reads SEHNR; CDR2 reads FQNEAQ (reference sequence). CDR3 in DNA: TGTGCCAGCAGCCTCCGGGACAGGGGGTCTGATTCACCCCTCCACTTT. This codes for CASSLRDRGSDSPLHF.

The chain couples TRBV19 to TRBJ2-7, with TRBD1 matching 8 bases. V lost 5 bases to trimming and J lost 5 bases; unmatched junction nucleotides: 11. The CDR3 is made up of 15 amino acids. In germline, CDR1 is LNHDA, CDR2 SQIVND (reference sequence). CDR3 loop: CASSALGQGVHEQYF. The CDR3 DNA reads as TGTGCCAGTAGTGCTCTAGGACAGGGAGTCCACGAGCAGTACTTC.

The chain links TRBV13 to TRBJ2-7; no clear D gene. Between the trimmed V and J ends, which lost 5 bases and 2 bases, there was a span of 13 bases. Germline loops: CDR1 PRHDT, CDR2 FYEKMQ (reference sequence). This CDR3 is built from 14 residues. CDR3 sequence: CASSPRSSTYEQYF. In DNA, the CDR3 is TGTGCCAGCAGCCCCCGGTCCAGTACCTACGAGCAGTACTTC. Using reference TRBV13 and TRBJ2-7 for the parts outside the CDR3, the full variable domain is AAGVIQSPRHLIKEKRETATLKCYPIPRHDTVYWYQQGPGQDPQFLISFYEKMQSDKGSIPDRFSAQQFSDYHSELNMSSLELGDSALYFCASSPRSSTYEQYFGPGTRLTVT.

The J gene is TRBJ2-1, the V gene TRBV27, with D possibly matching TRBD2 (6 bases). CDR3 length: 15 residues. Trimming shortened V by 5 bases and J by 0 bases, and 11 bases separated the two germline ends. Germline V gene sequence: CDR1 MNHEY, CDR2 SMNVEV (reference sequence). The CDR3 is CASSPRGNSYNEQFF. The CDR3 DNA is TGTGCCAGCAGTCCCCGGGGGAACTCCTACAATGAGCAGTTCTTC.

This rearrangement joins TRBV5-8 to TRBJ2-7; D gene unclear. V lost 2 bases and J lost 0, with 9 bases in between. The germline V gene encodes CDR1 SGHTS and CDR2 YDEGEE. The CDR3 runs to 14 residues. DNA of the CDR3: TGTGCCAGCAGCTTTTGGGGTACCTCCTACGAGCAGTACTTC. Translating gives CASSFWGTSYEQYF.

The rearrangement uses TRBV27 and TRBJ2-2; D might be TRBD2 (7 bases). Trimming shortened V by 2 bases and J by 2 bases, and 18 bases separated the two germline ends. Germline V lookup: CDR1 MNHEY, CDR2 SMNVEV (reference sequence). The CDR3 sequence is 18 residues long. This CDR3 is CASSLDAGASINTGELFF. The CDR3 region has the DNA TGTGCCAGCAGTTTAGATGCGGGGGCATCAATAAACACCGGGGAGCTGTTTTTT.

The chain is built from TRBV27 and TRBJ2-1, with 10 positions matching TRBD2. The CDR3 is made up of 14 amino acids. Per germline, CDR1 MNHEY and CDR2 SMNVEV (reference sequence). V gave up 3 bases and J gave up 15 bases; unmatched junction bases: 11. CDR3 loop: CASSFLFPAGGLFF. In DNA, the CDR3 is TGTGCCAGCAGTTTCCTCTTCCCAGCGGGGGGGCTGTTCTTC.

A few counts support this clone. This sequence joins TRBV5-6 and TRBJ2-2, with a tentative D call TRBD1 (6 bases). V shed 0 bases and J shed 7 bases, with 16 bases lying between them. Germline loops: CDR1 SGHDT, CDR2 YYEEEE. CDR3 length: 16 residues. The CDR3 reads CASSLGMGAAVGELFF. The CDR3 bases are TGTGCCAGCAGCTTGGGCATGGGGGCGGCGGTCGGGGAGCTGTTTTTT.

This clone was counted only a few times. The chain recombines TRBV19 with TRBJ1-1; D ambiguous. The CDR3 extends over 14 amino acids. V was pared by 5 bases and J by 3 bases, with 13 bases between. CDR1 LNHDA and CDR2 SQIVND come from the germline V gene (reference sequence). The DNA for the CDR3 is TGTGCCAGTAGTCCCAGGTCAGCGGACACTGAAGCTTTCTTT. Encoded protein: CASSPRSADTEAFF.

The chain carries TRBV19 and TRBJ2-7; D gene uncertain. CDR1 LNHDA and CDR2 SQIVND come from the germline V gene (reference sequence). Trimming left V 5 bases short and J 12 bases short, with 14 bases between. The CDR3 is 11 amino acids. CDR3 in DNA: TGTGCCAGTAGTCTAGGACCAAGAAGGTACTTC. Translated, it gives CASSLGPRRYF.

The chain couples TRBV9 to TRBJ1-2, with TRBD1 matching 9 bases. V dropped 7 bases and J dropped 0; count of bases not matched to a gene: 7. Germline V lookup: CDR1 SGDLS, CDR2 YYNGEE. CDR3 size: 15 residues. CDR3 bases: TGTGCCAGCGCAGGGACAGGGCTCACTAACTATGGCTACACCTTC. Protein: CASAGTGLTNYGYTF.

The rearrangement joins TRBV28 to TRBJ2-3; 7 bases are shared with TRBD2. This CDR3 comprises 16 residues. The V and J ends lost 6 bases and 4 bases, in that order; junction bases with no gene match: 13. The V gene's germline CDR1 is MDHEN and CDR2 SYDVKM. CDR3 nucleotide sequence: TGTGCCAGCAGCTCGGCTCGGGCGGGAGTACCAGATACGCAGTATTTT. Residues: CASSSARAGVPDTQYF.

This clone came up once. This chain links TRBV4-1 with TRBJ2-1; 14 nucleotides line up with TRBD2. J gave up 8 bases and V 4 bases, and 4 bases lay outside the gene matches. CDR3 size: 15 residues. Germline V gene sequence: CDR1 MGHRA, CDR2 YSYEKL. CDR3 loop: CASSLTSGRAHEQFF. In nucleotides, the CDR3 is TGCGCCAGCAGCCTGACTAGCGGGAGGGCCCATGAGCAGTTCTTC.

CDR3: CASSYSLGYNSPLHF. The CDR3 nucleotides are TGTGCCAGCAGTTACTCATTGGGTTATAATTCACCCCTCCACTTT. The chain links TRBV27 to TRBJ1-6; the D is unclear. CDR3 length: 15 residues. CDR1 MNHEY and CDR2 SMNVEV come from the germline V gene (reference sequence). The V end was cut by 4 bases, the J end by 4 bases, with 11 bases between.

In this sample, this clone turned up once. V gene TRBV19 combines with J gene TRBJ2-1; 7 nucleotides agree with TRBD2. V was pared by 7 bases and J by 0 bases, with 6 bases of the junction left unmatched. Germline V gene lookup returns CDR1 LNHDA and CDR2 SQIVND (reference sequence). The CDR3 is made up of 15 amino acids. The DNA for the CDR3 is TGTGCCAGTACCTATGGCGGGAGCTCCTACAATGAGCAGTTCTTC. It yields the protein CASTYGGSSYNEQFF.

This clone was seen a handful of times. This chain uses TRBV11-2 with TRBJ2-7; perhaps TRBD2 as D (6 bases). The V end lost 0 bases, the J end lost 0 bases, and 6 bases lay between the germline ends. Germline values: CDR1 SGHAT, CDR2 FQNNGV. The CDR3 spans 14 residues. The chain's CDR3 is CASSLERGSYEQYF. CDR3 in DNA: TGTGCCAGCAGCTTAGAGCGGGGCTCCTACGAGCAGTACTTC.